Following are 11 T cell receptor beta chains from one sample sequenced in a study of cytomegalovirus exposure and HLA in healthy donors. The primer mix had 60 Vbeta and 13 Jbeta primers. Assay used: immunoSEQ multiplex PCR; TCRdb lists only in-frame clones, some missing. Recorded for this sample: around 140,000 clones. What was sequenced was PBMCs. The receptors come from a male donor in good health and CMV-seronegative.

V usage is TRBV18 and J usage is TRBJ2-7, with TRBD2 matching over 8 bases. Germline assignment: CDR1 KGHSH and CDR2 LQKENI. The CDR3 spans 15 residues. The V and J ends lost 1 base and 1 base, in that order; junction bases with no gene match: 3. The CDR3 DNA is TGTGCCAGCTCACCACGGCCTAGCGGGTCCTACGAGCAGTACTTC. This codes for CASSPRPSGSYEQYF.

The rearrangement uses TRBV5-1 and TRBJ2-7; D is uncertain. From germline, CDR1 is SGHRS and CDR2 YFSETQ. Trimming cost V 7 bases and J 2 bases, with 16 bases left between them. The CDR3 is 14 amino acids. The CDR3 coding sequence is TGCGCCAGCTCAGAATCAGGCGTTACCTACGAGCAGTACTTC. It codes for CASSESGVTYEQYF.

The V call is TRBV6-1, the J call TRBJ2-7; TRBD2 is a possible D gene (5 bases). Germline lookup yields CDR1 MNHNS and CDR2 SASEGT. CDR3 size: 16 residues. The ends were cut back, 4 bases at V and 1 base at J, with 17 bases in the middle. CDR3 DNA sequence: TGTGCCAGCAGTGTGGTTGAACTGCCGGGGTCCTACGAGCAGTACTTC. It translates to CASSVVELPGSYEQYF.

This chain connects TRBV19 to TRBJ1-4; 7 bases agree with TRBD1. The CDR3 consists of 15 residues. Germline-derived CDR1 and CDR2 are LNHDA and SQIVND (reference sequence). The ends lost 1 base at V and 5 bases at J; junction bases unmatched: 4. CDR3 in amino acids: CASSIGDRNNEKLFF. The CDR3 nucleotides are TGTGCCAGTAGTATAGGGGACAGAAACAATGAAAAACTGTTTTTT.

The chain employs TRBV30 and TRBJ2-1, with D possibly TRBD1 on 6 matching bases. The CDR3 has 12 amino acids. V lost 2 bases and J lost 8, with 10 bases in between. Germline V gene data show CDR1 as GTSNPN and CDR2 as SVGIG (reference sequence). The CDR3 is CAWSWTDYEQFF. CDR3 bases: TGTGCCTGGAGTTGGACAGATTATGAGCAGTTCTTC.

The J gene is TRBJ2-7, the V gene TRBV6-5, with D tentatively TRBD1 (5 bases). V was pared by 5 bases and J by 3 bases, with 8 bases between. The germline CDR1 and CDR2 sequences are MNHEY and SVGAGI. This CDR3 is built from 12 residues. The CDR3 DNA follows: TGTGCCAGCAGTCCCCAGGGCTACGAGCAGTACTTC. Its translation: CASSPQGYEQYF.

The rearrangement uses TRBV6-5 and TRBJ1-3; tentatively, D is TRBD1 (6 bases). Germline CDR1 is MNHEY and CDR2 is SVGAGI. Trimming pared 6 bases from V and 2 bases from J, leaving 14 bases between. The CDR3 runs 15 residues. CDR3: CASRTTGAPGNTIYF. The CDR3 DNA reads TGTGCCAGCAGAACGACAGGCGCGCCTGGAAACACCATATATTTT.

The CDR3 DNA is TGTGCCAGCAGCCTAGGGCCCGGGACAGCTAACTATGGCTACACCTTC. Translating gives CASSLGPGTANYGYTF. The chain carries TRBV7-8 and TRBJ1-2; 7 bases agree with TRBD1. Germline CDR1 and CDR2: SGHVS and FQNEAQ. The CDR3 length is 16 residues. V was pared by 5 bases and J by 0 bases, with 9 bases of the junction left unmatched.

V is TRBV2 and J is TRBJ2-7; 7 bases match TRBD1. CDR3 size: 15 residues. Germline V lookup: CDR1 SNHLY, CDR2 FYNNEI. Unmatched junction bases numbered 11, after V lost 6 bases and J lost 3 bases. This CDR3 reads CASSQQGPTRYEQYF. CDR3 nucleotide sequence: TGTGCCAGCAGCCAACAGGGGCCAACACGCTACGAGCAGTACTTC.

The rearrangement joins TRBV27 to TRBJ2-4, with 7 positions matching TRBD2. The V and J ends lost 2 bases and 6 bases, in that order; junction bases with no gene match: 13. CDR1 MNHEY and CDR2 SMNVEV come from the germline V gene (reference sequence). The CDR3 spans 17 residues. This CDR3 is CASSLDPPGGVLNIQYF. CDR3 nucleotides: TGTGCCAGCAGTTTAGACCCCCCGGGGGGAGTACTAAACATTCAGTACTTC.

V gene TRBV18 combines with J gene TRBJ2-7, with 10 bases identical to TRBD1. CDR1 and CDR2 from the germline V gene are KGHSH and LQKENI. The CDR3 runs to 15 residues. The trim removed 5 bases at V and 5 bases at J, leaving 9 bases unmatched. The CDR3 region is CASSNRQGAFHEQYF. CDR3 sequence (DNA): TGTGCCAGCTCAAACCGACAGGGGGCCTTCCACGAGCAGTACTTC. Full variable domain (rest looked up from reference TRBV18 and TRBJ2-7): NAGVMQNPRHLVRRRGQEARLRCSPMKGHSHVYWYRQLPEEGLKFMVYLQKENIIDESGMPKERFSAEFPKEGPSILRIQQVVRGDSAAYFCASSNRQGAFHEQYFGPGTRLTVT.